The present T cell receptor beta chain was sequenced within a study of T-cell memory formation after mild COVID-19. For the study at large: TCR clusters showed largely donor specificity. Regarding the study as a whole: Among clones peaking at day 37 in the second wave, SARS-CoV-2 specificity remained unconfirmed. CD8+ contracting clones occupied EMRA, while CD4+ ones occupied mainly CM and EM.

Via MiXCR, TCRdb re-called the 5' RACE reads, giving one row per CDR3 protein. Here the sample spans around 300,000 distinct CDR3 sequences, 7.5% to 9.5% being singletons. This clonotype was observed at least ten times. Its antigen is currently unknown. Germline V gives CDR1 SGHRS, CDR2 YFSETQ. The CDR3 runs 11 residues. V lost 5 bases and J 6 bases, leaving 9 bases between the germline ends. The sequence was obtained from a man younger than 35 who had mild COVID-19 (a few samples of this study predate the infection). Cell type and time point are not known. The chain has TRBV5-1 and TRBJ2-7; D could derive from TRBD1 or TRBD2 (5 bases each). The sequencing input was PBMCs or a T cell subset sorted from them (not recorded which). The CDR3 sequence: CASSEGSEQYF. CDR3 bases: TGCGCCAGCAGTGAGGGGTCCGAGCAGTACTTC.